This entry lists 16 T cell receptor beta chains sequenced from one sample in a study of human T cells and chemical hapten exposure. One entry per CDR3 protein, called by TCRdb with MiXCR from the RACE reads. This sample yields more than 300,000 distinct CDR3 sequences, of which 5.1% are seen a single time; 2% to 3% belongs to the top ten. Noted time point: pre-sensitization, week 0. Regarding treatment: therapeutic diphenylcyclopropenone sensitization with weekly scalp DPC. This sample comprised whole blood, obtained in connection with sensitization to the hapten diphenylcyclopropenone (DPC). The receptors originated from a woman between 45 and 65 years old with alopecia areata. Some clones in this sample may be carry-over from other donors' samples.

The rearrangement joins TRBV4-3 to TRBJ2-7; maybe TRBD1 (5 bases). Trimming left V 1 base short and J 3 bases short, with 16 bases between. The CDR3 is 16 amino acids. The germline CDR1 and CDR2 sequences are LGHNA and YSLEER. The CDR3 here is CASSQGTSDSIYEQYF. Here the CDR3 DNA reads TGCGCCAGCAGCCAAGGGACGTCTGACAGCATCTACGAGCAGTACTTC.

V and J are TRBV2 and TRBJ1-2, with D uncertain. V lost 7 bases and J 5 bases, leaving 14 bases between the germline ends. This CDR3 has 13 residues. CDR1 and CDR2 from the germline V gene are SNHLY and FYNNEI. The CDR3 DNA sequence: TGTGCCAGCATTTTTGGCAGACAATATGGCTACACCTTC. Amino acid sequence: CASIFGRQYGYTF.

In this sample, this clonotype turned up a few times. The rearrangement joins TRBV6-1 to TRBJ1-3; 8 bases align to TRBD1. Germline CDR1 MNHNS, CDR2 SASEGT. V dropped 5 bases and J dropped 8; count of bases not matched to a gene: 8. The CDR3 consists of 14 residues. The CDR3 nucleotides are TGTGCCAGCAGTTTGAAGGACAGGGTCGACACCATATATTTT. It specifies CASSLKDRVDTIYF.

Here the CDR3 reads CSVHHLNTEAFF. The CDR3 bases are TGCAGCGTTCACCACCTGAACACTGAAGCTTTCTTT. The rearrangement joins TRBV29-1 to TRBJ1-1; no reliable D call. V gave up 5 bases and J gave up 0 bases, with 7 bases separating them. The CDR3 covers 12 residues. CDR1 is SQVTM, CDR2 ANQGSEA, per germline.

This chain uses TRBV7-2 with TRBJ1-4; TRBD1 is a possible D gene (6 bases). Trimming removed 4 bases at V and 8 bases at J, with 17 bases between. CDR1 is SGHTA and CDR2 is FQGNSA in the germline V gene. The CDR3 has 15 amino acids. In DNA, the CDR3 is TGTGCCAGCAGCTCCGAGGGGGTGGGTTACGAAAAACTGTTTTTT. This sequence encodes CASSSEGVGYEKLFF.

V gene TRBV28 combines with J gene TRBJ2-7; D is perhaps TRBD1 (5 bases). The CDR3 covers 14 residues. The germline V gene encodes CDR1 MDHEN and CDR2 SYDVKM. V was shortened by 7 bases and J by 5 bases, with 18 bases between the two germline ends. The DNA of the CDR3 is TGTGCCAGCACCCTATTGGCAGGGTCCCACGAGCAGTACTTC. It translates to CASTLLAGSHEQYF.

The gene calls are TRBV20-1 and TRBJ2-7; possible D gene TRBD2, 6 bases. V was shortened by 0 bases and J by 4 bases, with 19 bases between the two germline ends. Germline lookup yields CDR1 DFQATT and CDR2 SNEGSKA (reference sequence). CDR3 size: 16 residues. Written as DNA, the CDR3 is TGCAGTGCTAGAGAGGAGGGCGCAGGGAAGAGGTACGAGCAGTACTTC. This translates into CSAREEGAGKRYEQYF.

Only a few counts were recorded for this clonotype. The CDR3 DNA reads TGCGCCAGCAGCCAAGAGCCGGGGCTGGTCTATGGCTACACCTTC. Amino acid sequence: CASSQEPGLVYGYTF. The chain carries TRBV4-1 and TRBJ1-2, with D possibly matching TRBD1 (5 bases). Trimming took 0 bases from V and 4 from J, leaving 12 bases between them. The germline V gene has CDR1 MGHRA and CDR2 YSYEKL. The CDR3 length is 15 residues.

This sequence joins TRBV6-2 or TRBV6-3 and TRBJ2-1; D gene unclear. This CDR3 has 13 amino acids. The germline CDR1 and CDR2 sequences are MNHEY and SVGEGT. V lost 0 bases and J 8 bases, leaving 8 bases between the germline ends. DNA of the CDR3: TGTGCCAGCAGTTACTCGAGAGGTTATGAGCAGTTCTTC. This encodes CASSYSRGYEQFF.

This clonotype has just a few counts. The chain couples TRBV4-1 to TRBJ1-4; weak D call: TRBD1 (5 bases). The CDR3 extends over 16 amino acids. Per the germline V gene, CDR1 is MGHRA and CDR2 is YSYEKL. V was shortened by 4 bases and J by 5 bases, with 17 bases between the two germline ends. The CDR3 loop reads CASSLTPPGTNEKLFF. CDR3 nucleotide sequence: TGCGCCAGCAGCCTGACCCCCCCCGGGACCAATGAAAAACTGTTTTTT.

This clonotype was observed at least ten times. This chain uses TRBV20-1 with TRBJ1-3, with a tentative D call TRBD1 (5 bases). Germline assignment: CDR1 DFQATT and CDR2 SNEGSKA (reference sequence). Deletions cut 3 bases from V and 3 bases from J, with 12 bases between. CDR3 size: 14 residues. The CDR3 sequence: CSASSGLLGNTIYF. The CDR3 DNA sequence: TGCAGTGCTAGTTCAGGGCTACTTGGAAACACCATATATTTT.

This sequence joins TRBV6-5 and TRBJ2-1; D might be TRBD1 or TRBD2, each matching 6 bases. Trimming removed 2 bases from V and 6 bases from J, with 14 bases in between. The CDR3 totals 15 residues. From germline, CDR1 is MNHEY and CDR2 SVGAGI. The CDR3 spells CASSYGQGRGNEQFF. CDR3 DNA: TGTGCCAGCAGTTACGGTCAGGGGCGGGGCAATGAGCAGTTCTTC.

This clonotype was seen only a few times. This CDR3 reads CASSIYFPGQGRNTEAFF. The CDR3 DNA reads as TGTGCCAGCAGCATATATTTTCCGGGACAGGGGAGAAACACTGAAGCTTTCTTT. V usage is TRBV3-1 and J usage is TRBJ1-1, with 10 bases matching TRBD1. This CDR3 comprises 18 residues. With V trimmed by 5 bases and J by 2 bases, 14 bases remained unmatched. The germline V gene has CDR1 LGHDT and CDR2 YNNKEL (reference sequence). The entire variable domain, with the rest obtained from reference TRBV3-1 and TRBJ1-1, is as follows: DTAVSQTPKYLVTQMGNDKSIKCEQNLGHDTMYWYKQDSKKFLKIMFSYNNKELIINETVPNRFSPKSPDKAHLNLHINSLELGDSAVYFCASSIYFPGQGRNTEAFFGQGTRLTVV.

This clonotype was seen only a few times. The chain uses TRBV12-3 or TRBV12-4 and TRBJ2-3; D gene unclear. The CDR3 runs to 13 residues. V lost 10 bases and J 1 base, leaving 12 bases between the germline ends. The CDR3: CATKTSGTDTQYF. CDR3 nucleotide sequence: TGTGCCACCAAAACCAGCGGCACAGATACGCAGTATTTT.

In its sample, this clonotype was seen many times. This chain joins TRBV11-2 and TRBJ2-7; D ambiguous. The CDR3 extends over 12 amino acids. The germline V gene encodes CDR1 SGHAT and CDR2 FQNNGV. V dropped 0 bases and J dropped 4 bases, with 4 bases sitting between them. CDR3 DNA: TGTGCCAGCAGCTTAGAACATTACGAGCAGTACTTC. It specifies CASSLEHYEQYF. Looking up the rest from reference TRBV11-2 and TRBJ2-7 gives the full variable domain: EAGVAQSPRYKIIEKRQSVAFWCNPISGHATLYWYQQILGQGPKLLIQFQNNGVVDDSQLPKDRFSAERLKGVDSTLKIQPAKLEDSAVYLCASSLEHYEQYFGPGTRLTVT.

This clonotype was recorded many times. The V call is TRBV10-3, the J call TRBJ2-7; 8 bases align to TRBD1. Trimming cost V 6 bases and J 1 base; bases outside gene matches: 2. CDR3 size: 13 residues. The germline gives CDR1 ENHRY, CDR2 SYGVKD. The CDR3 nucleotides read TGTGCCATCAGGGGACAGGCATCCTACGAGCAGTACTTC. It specifies CAIRGQASYEQYF.